A selection of T cell receptor beta chains follows, all from one sample in a study of T cell responses to AZD1222 COVID-19 vaccine. Sequencing used immunoSEQ multiplex PCR; TCRdb keeps in-frame clones, though not all of them. Among about 99,000 clones, 87% were seen once, and the ten largest hold about 2.9%. The source material was peripheral blood, sampled on day 0 of AZD1222 vaccination. The receptor set was obtained from an adult in good health. Both conserved end residues are part of each CDR3. The D gene is left open where the match is weak. The listing skips clone size in some rows; elsewhere it reads once, few, many or a size class.

CASRGAYEAFF,TGTGCCAGCAGGGGGGCCTATGAAGCTTTCTTT,TRBV6-5,NA,TRBJ1-1,few
CASSSQRNYGYTF,TGTGCCAGCAGCTCCCAGAGAAACTATGGCTACACCTTC,TRBV7-2,NA,TRBJ1-2,NA
CASSRGLAGYNEQFF,TGTGCCAGCAGCCGTGGACTAGCGGGTTACAATGAGCAGTTCTTC,TRBV5-8,TRBD2,TRBJ2-1,NA
CASSTSGYNEQFF,TGTGCCAGCAGCACTAGCGGCTACAATGAGCAGTTCTTC,TRBV9,TRBD2,TRBJ2-1,NA
CASSPRGQAKNIQYF,TGTGCCAGCAGCCCCCGGGGGCAAGCCAAAAACATTCAGTACTTC,TRBV7-9,NA,TRBJ2-4,NA
CASSQDRGDEKLFF,TGTGCCAGCAGCCAAGACAGGGGGGATGAAAAACTGTTTTTT,TRBV4-2,TRBD1,TRBJ1-4,NA
CASSLRDRGRSPLHF,TGTGCCAGCAGCTTAAGGGACAGGGGGCGATCACCCCTCCACTTT,TRBV7-8,TRBD1,TRBJ1-6,NA
CASSGVSGRGTDTQYF,TGTGCCAGCAGTGGGGTAAGCGGGAGAGGCACAGATACGCAGTATTTT,TRBV2,TRBD2,TRBJ2-3,NA
CASSHLNQPQHF,TGTGCCAGCAGCCACCTCAATCAGCCCCAGCATTTT,TRBV3-1/TRBV3-2,NA,TRBJ1-5,NA
CSVGLGLNTEAFF,TGCAGCGTTGGTCTAGGATTGAACACTGAAGCTTTCTTT,TRBV29-1,NA,TRBJ1-1,few
CASSADRGPSQYF,TGTGCCAGCAGCGCGGACAGGGGTCCGTCCCAGTACTTC,TRBV11-3,TRBD1,TRBJ2-5,NA
CASSPQKGGDQETQYF,TGCGCCAGCAGCCCTCAAAAGGGCGGGGACCAAGAGACCCAGTACTTC,TRBV4-1,NA,TRBJ2-5,NA
CASSFREMYTEAFF,TGTGCCAGCAGCTTCCGGGAGATGTACACTGAAGCTTTCTTT,TRBV9,NA,TRBJ1-1,NA
CASRVDANYGYTF,TGTGCCAGCCGGGTGGACGCTAACTATGGCTACACCTTC,TRBV6-5,NA,TRBJ1-2,NA
CASSSLTGGQPQHF,TGTGCCAGCAGCTCATTGACAGGGGGTCAGCCCCAGCATTTT,TRBV7-2,TRBD1,TRBJ1-5,NA
CASSFSSGVVDTQYF,TGTGCCAGCAGCTTTTCTAGCGGGGTAGTAGATACGCAGTATTTT,TRBV7-9,TRBD2,TRBJ2-3,NA